This T cell receptor beta chain appears in the sequencing data of a study of T cell clonotyping in hematopoietic cell transplantation. Broader study findings: CD4 and CD8 repertoire contributions could not be separated without sorting. Few recipient clonotypes overlapped donors; over 95% were de novo at given depth. After transplant, recipient diversity fell while pathologically expanded clonotypes grew through day 180.

A note on this clone: Its antigen is unidentified.

Produced via immunoSEQ multiplex PCR; TCRdb's table is partial and in-frame only. The repertoire holds 2,000 to 2,500 clones, with roughly 89% as singletons. This CDR3 is built from 19 residues. The V and J ends lost 4 bases and 6 bases respectively, with 28 bases between them. The sequencing input was peripheral blood mononuclear cells. V is TRBV6-7 and J is TRBJ1-5; perhaps TRBD1 as D (5 bases). TRBV6-7 is recorded as an ORF, its role being uncertain. This receptor was identified in a man aged 40-50 years in good health. Some clones in this sample may be carry-over from other donors' samples. The chain's CDR3 is CASSSPPVHYGTRRQPQHF. In nucleotides, the CDR3 is TGTGCCAGCAGTTCGCCCCCTGTCCATTATGGGACCAGACGTCAGCCCCAGCATTTT.